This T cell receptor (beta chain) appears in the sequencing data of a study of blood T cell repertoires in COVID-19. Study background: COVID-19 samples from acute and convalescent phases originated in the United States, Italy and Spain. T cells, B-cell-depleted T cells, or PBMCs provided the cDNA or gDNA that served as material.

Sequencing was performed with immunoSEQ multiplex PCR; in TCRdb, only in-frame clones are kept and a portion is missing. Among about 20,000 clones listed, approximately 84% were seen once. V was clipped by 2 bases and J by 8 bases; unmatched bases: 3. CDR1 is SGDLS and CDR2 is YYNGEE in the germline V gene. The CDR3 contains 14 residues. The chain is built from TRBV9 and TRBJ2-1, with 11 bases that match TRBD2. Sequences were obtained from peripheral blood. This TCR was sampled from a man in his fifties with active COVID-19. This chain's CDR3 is CASSVSGGADEQFF. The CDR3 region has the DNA TGTGCCAGCAGCGTTAGCGGGGGGGCCGATGAGCAGTTCTTC.